A selection of T cell receptor beta chains follows, all from one sample in a study of shared clonotypes between healthy human individuals. Only in-frame clones appear in the TCRdb table, and some are missing; sequencing was by immunoSEQ multiplex PCR. This sample has roughly 1,500,000 clones; approximately 98% occur once, and the top ten carry about 0.42%. Source material: naive CD4+ T cells sorted from blood. The receptors were sampled from a man aged 25-45 years in good health. The CDR3 runs from the conserved cysteine through the conserved F or W. D genes are given only for firm matches. The listing skips clone size in some rows; elsewhere it reads once, few, many or a size class.

v_call	clone_size	d_call	j_call	cdr3_aa	cdr3_nt
TRBV7-9	-	TRBD1	TRBJ1-2	CASSSTTPGQVEAVSGYTF	TGTGCCAGCAGCTCGACAACTCCGGGACAGGTAGAGGCCGTTTCTGGCTACACCTTC
TRBV30	-	-	TRBJ1-2	CAWDRWAYGYTF	TGTGCCTGGGACAGGTGGGCCTATGGCTACACCTTC
TRBV6-5	-	-	TRBJ2-7	CASRATGAAYEQYF	TGTGCCAGCAGGGCAACGGGGGCTGCCTACGAGCAGTACTTC
TRBV7-2	-	-	TRBJ1-1	CASSFETGGTEAFF	TGTGCCAGCAGCTTCGAGACCGGGGGCACTGAAGCTTTCTTT
TRBV5-1	-	-	TRBJ1-5	CASSSDGNQPQHF	TGCGCCAGCAGCTCTGATGGCAATCAGCCCCAGCATTTT
TRBV5-4	-	TRBD1	TRBJ2-7	CASSLGQGRDEQYF	TGTGCCAGCAGCTTAGGACAGGGGCGGGACGAGCAGTACTTC
TRBV5-1	-	-	TRBJ2-7	CASSLSPGYEQYF	TGCGCCAGCAGCTTGTCTCCGGGCTACGAGCAGTACTTC
TRBV6-1	-	-	TRBJ2-1	CASISGVAIYNEQFF	TGTGCCAGCATCTCCGGAGTGGCAATCTACAATGAGCAGTTCTTC
TRBV30	-	TRBD1	TRBJ1-2	CASDRVNGYTF	TGTGCCAGTGACAGGGTCAATGGCTACACCTTC
TRBV5-4	-	TRBD2	TRBJ2-1	CASSPAPMTSGSRSYNEQFF	TGTGCCAGCAGCCCAGCCCCTATGACTAGCGGGAGTCGATCCTACAATGAGCAGTTCTTC
TRBV15	once	-	TRBJ1-1	CATRDNTEAFF	TGTGCCACCCGGGACAACACTGAAGCTTTCTTT
TRBV28	-	TRBD1	TRBJ1-2	CASRTAGGGYTF	TGTGCCAGCAGGACAGCAGGGGGTGGCTACACCTTC
TRBV7-9	-	TRBD2	TRBJ2-1	CASSLGGLAGDEPNEQFF	TGTGCCAGCAGCTTAGGGGGACTAGCGGGAGACGAACCCAATGAGCAGTTCTTC
TRBV7-9	-	-	TRBJ2-1	CASSLGYSYNEQFF	TGTGCCAGCAGTTTGGGTTACTCCTACAATGAGCAGTTCTTC
TRBV5-1	-	-	TRBJ2-5	CASSLVLETQYF	TGCGCCAGCAGCTTGGTGCTGGAGACCCAGTACTTC
TRBV5-1	-	-	TRBJ2-4	CASSLLQGADIQYF	TGCGCCAGCAGCTTACTACAGGGAGCAGACATTCAGTACTTC
TRBV5-1	-	-	TRBJ2-2	CASSPGAITGELFF	TGCGCCAGCAGCCCTGGAGCAATCACCGGGGAGCTGTTTTTT
TRBV29-1	few	TRBD1	TRBJ1-5	CSVIFGTGGTNQPQHF	TGCAGCGTCATTTTTGGGACAGGGGGGACGAATCAGCCCCAGCATTTT
TRBV28	-	TRBD1	TRBJ1-4	CASSTKGARSYEKLFF	TGTGCCAGCAGTACTAAGGGGGCTCGATCATACGAAAAACTGTTTTTT
TRBV28	once	-	TRBJ2-1	CASPPGGTQVVDEQFF	TGTGCCAGCCCCCCTGGGGGGACCCAGGTAGTCGATGAGCAGTTCTTC
TRBV7-2	-	TRBD1	TRBJ1-1	CASSYRGGNTEAFF	TGTGCCAGCAGCTACAGGGGAGGAAACACTGAAGCTTTCTTT
TRBV9	-	TRBD1	TRBJ2-5	CASSTKTGGVETQYF	TGTGCCAGCAGCACCAAGACAGGGGGCGTGGAGACCCAGTACTTC
TRBV5-1	-	TRBD2	TRBJ2-6	CASSPLSGLAGVSGANVLTF	TGCGCCAGCAGCCCCCTATCGGGACTAGCGGGAGTGTCTGGGGCCAACGTCCTGACTTTC
TRBV6-6	-	TRBD1	TRBJ1-2	CASSSRGRSGYTF	TGTGCCAGCAGTTCCAGGGGGCGTTCTGGCTACACCTTC
TRBV5-1	once	-	TRBJ1-1	CASSGDPNTEAFF	TGCGCCAGCAGCGGGGATCCGAACACTGAAGCTTTCTTT
TRBV18	few	-	TRBJ2-5	CASSDQETQYF	TGTGCCAGCTCAGACCAAGAGACCCAGTACTTC
TRBV18	-	-	TRBJ1-2	CASSSLDSYGYTF	TGTGCCAGCTCATCACTCGACAGCTATGGCTACACCTTC
TRBV11-2	-	-	TRBJ2-5	CASSPVGVQETQYF	TGTGCCAGCAGCCCAGTGGGGGTCCAAGAGACCCAGTACTTC
TRBV27	-	TRBD2	TRBJ2-3	CASSQGSGRAATDTQYF	TGTGCCAGCAGTCAGGGTAGCGGGAGGGCCGCAACAGATACGCAGTATTTT
TRBV5-1	-	TRBD2	TRBJ2-7	CASSFASGSGGEQYF	TGCGCCAGCAGCTTTGCTAGCGGGAGCGGGGGCGAGCAGTACTTC
TRBV28	-	-	TRBJ1-1	CATDGVNTEAFF	TGTGCCACGGATGGGGTGAACACTGAAGCTTTCTTT
TRBV15	-	-	TRBJ2-7	CATSRDIGQPSEQYF	TGTGCCACCAGCAGAGATATTGGGCAGCCCTCCGAGCAGTACTTC
TRBV18	-	-	TRBJ1-5	CASSPLHRYGDQPQHF	TGTGCCAGCTCACCACTGCATCGTTATGGCGATCAGCCCCAGCATTTT
TRBV6-1	-	TRBD1	TRBJ1-2	CASSELDRVYYGYTF	TGTGCCAGCAGTGAATTGGACAGGGTCTACTATGGCTACACCTTC
TRBV4-1	once	-	TRBJ2-2	CASSQDHTGELFF	TGCGCCAGCAGCCAAGATCACACCGGGGAGCTGTTTTTT
TRBV1	-	-	TRBJ2-5	CTSSPGTSGTETQYF	TGCACCAGCAGCCCGGGGACTAGCGGGACTGAGACCCAGTACTTC
TRBV12-5	-	-	TRBJ1-2	CASGSSAVYGYTF	TGTGCTAGTGGTTCTTCGGCAGTCTATGGCTACACCTTC
TRBV2	-	TRBD1	TRBJ2-7	CASRKRATGQNPTEQYF	TGTGCCAGCAGGAAACGGGCGACAGGGCAGAATCCTACCGAGCAGTACTTC
TRBV7-2	-	TRBD1	TRBJ2-7	CASSRQGTGVYEQYF	TGTGCCAGCAGCCGCCAAGGGACAGGGGTCTATGAGCAGTACTTC
TRBV19	-	TRBD1	TRBJ2-7	CASSRTSGGTMNEQYF	TGTGCCAGTAGTAGGACCTCAGGGGGCACCATGAACGAGCAGTACTTC
TRBV5-1	-	TRBD1	TRBJ2-5	CASRTGVQETQYF	TGCGCCAGCAGGACAGGGGTGCAAGAGACCCAGTACTTC
TRBV18	-	-	TRBJ2-3	CASSRTSSREFTDTQYF	TGTGCCAGCTCAAGAACTAGCAGCCGAGAATTCACAGATACGCAGTATTTT
TRBV30	-	TRBD2	TRBJ2-7	CAWSPRLAGKTYEQYF	TGTGCCTGGAGTCCACGACTAGCGGGGAAAACCTACGAGCAGTACTTC
TRBV5-1	-	-	TRBJ1-1	CASSLDRRENTEAFF	TGCGCCAGCAGCTTGGACAGGAGGGAGAACACTGAAGCTTTCTTT
TRBV7-9	-	-	TRBJ1-2	CASSLASGKANYGYTF	TGTGCCAGCAGCTTAGCATCGGGAAAAGCTAACTATGGCTACACCTTC
TRBV5-1	-	-	TRBJ2-6	CASSFVGRGHSGANVLTF	TGCGCCAGCAGCTTCGTAGGCAGGGGCCACTCTGGGGCCAACGTCCTGACTTTC
TRBV5-1	-	-	TRBJ2-1	CASSRDSTGEQFF	TGCGCCAGCAGCCGGGACTCTACGGGTGAGCAGTTCTTC
TRBV11-2	-	-	TRBJ1-2	CASSFVGSIYGYTF	TGTGCCAGCAGCTTTGTAGGGTCTATCTATGGCTACACCTTC
TRBV27	-	-	TRBJ1-5	CASSFGGRSGNQPQHF	TGTGCCAGCAGTTTTGGGGGGAGGTCGGGCAATCAGCCCCAGCATTTT
TRBV2	-	-	TRBJ2-7	CASRRQIIYEQYF	TGTGCCAGCAGGAGACAGATTATTTACGAGCAGTACTTC